Below, 29 T cell receptor beta chains from the same sample are listed, as sequenced in a study of CD4 and CD8 cells across lung adenocarcinoma regions (dated 2018 in TCRdb). Preparation of the library involved PCR. The instrument given in TCRdb is HiSeq X Ten. TCRdb reprocessing: public reads trimmed at Q25 with fastp, clones called with MiXCR, in-frame beta chains kept. Every CDR3 protein is listed once, alongside the most common genes and DNA of its rows. The table for this sample lists 9,500 to 15,000 distinct CDR3 sequences; around half of them were counted only once. The ten largest clones take up 20% to 30% of the sample. The specimen was CD8+ T cells from the margin of a lung tumor. Interpreted using the paper, the cell subset or site label stands for: tumor margin region. These receptors all come from a female donor with lung adenocarcinoma. The CD4 and CD8 labels of this study may be unreliable.

For the CDR3, the DNA is TGTGCCAGCAGTTTGACGTACCAAGAGACCCAGTACTTC. Its translation: CASSLTYQETQYF. The chain links TRBV28 to TRBJ2-5, with unresolved D. This CDR3 contains 13 residues. V shed 3 bases and J shed 0 bases, with 5 bases lying between them. Germline V gene sequence: CDR1 MDHEN, CDR2 SYDVKM.

The CDR3 spells CASALSGTGEQETQYF. The CDR3 DNA follows: TGCGCCAGCGCGTTATCCGGGACAGGGGAGCAAGAGACCCAGTACTTC. V usage is TRBV10-1 and J usage is TRBJ2-5, with 10 bases matching TRBD1. The length of the CDR3 is 16 residues. Trimming removed 8 bases from V and 2 bases from J; junction bases left unmatched: 11. CDR1 and CDR2 (germline): WNHNN, SYGVQD (reference sequence).

This clonotype was counted between two and nine times. This chain joins TRBV4-2 and TRBJ1-1; TRBD1 might be the D (5 bases). Deletions cut 4 bases from V and 4 bases from J, with 19 bases between. CDR1 and CDR2 (germline): LGHNA, YNFKEQ. CDR3 size: 16 residues. CDR3 in amino acids: CASSPRSNWGITEAFF. CDR3 coding DNA: TGTGCCAGCAGCCCCAGGTCCAATTGGGGCATCACTGAAGCTTTCTTT.

As for this clonotype: The junction does not match germline at one end; this may be a read error. The V gene is TRBV27, the J gene TRBJ2-3; tentatively, D is TRBD2 (5 bases). Germline values: CDR1 MNHEY, CDR2 SMNVEV (reference sequence). The CDR3 runs 14 residues. CDR3 in amino acids: CASSLGGFTEPQYF. The CDR3, as DNA: TGTGCCAGCAGTTTGGGCGGGTTCACAGAGCCGCAGTATTTC.

As to this clonotype: No conserved phenylalanine or tryptophan is present at the end of the CDR3, so a read error is the likely explanation. The DNA is left out, because the CDR3 cannot be placed on it with certainty; the CDR3 is given as TCRdb lists it. V and J are TRBV27 and TRBJ2-5. Inclusive of both ends, the CDR3 amounts to 13 amino acids. Germline V lookup: CDR1 MNHEY, CDR2 SMNVEV (reference sequence). The CDR3 protein is CASSLGLQETRYS.

The V call is TRBV10-2, the J call TRBJ2-5, with D maybe TRBD1 (6 bases). The CDR3 extends over 14 amino acids. The V gene's germline CDR1 is WSHSY and CDR2 SAAADI. Deletions cut 6 bases from V and 1 base from J, with 12 bases between. The DNA for the CDR3 is TGCGCCAGCAGATGGAGCAGGGGCCAAGAGACCCAGTACTTC. Its protein product is CASRWSRGQETQYF.

The chain joins TRBV7-9 to TRBJ2-1; 10 nucleotides match TRBD1. The J call is uncertain, as TRBJ2-5 better fits the DNA end. Germline CDR1 is SEHNR and CDR2 is FQNEAQ (reference sequence). This CDR3 comprises 15 residues. CDR3 in amino acids: CASTFTRQGAETQYF. CDR3 DNA sequence: TGTGCCAGCACATTTACTAGACAGGGGGCGGAGACCCAGTACTTC.

With regard to this clonotype: Sequence at one end of the junction differs from germline and may be a read error. The chain recombines TRBV12-3 or TRBV12-4 with TRBJ2-5; no clear D. The length of the CDR3 is 9 residues. CDR3 bases: TGTTCCAGAGAGATTTTTGAGCACTGG. Translation: CSREIFEHW.

Turning to this clonotype: A junction boundary mismatches the germline segment, possibly from a read error. The V call is TRBV7-2, the J call TRBJ2-3, with D possibly TRBD2 on 6 matching bases. The germline gives CDR1 SGHTA, CDR2 FQGNSA. The CDR3 contains 16 residues. CDR3 sequence (DNA): TGTGCCAGCAGCGCCTCGGGGGTGGGAGCCAAAGATATGCAGTATTTT. Translating it yields CASSASGVGAKDMQYF.

This clonotype was observed a handful of times. The chain uses TRBV11-1 and TRBJ2-1, with 8 nucleotides matching TRBD1. The CDR3 contains 13 residues. With V trimmed by 5 bases and J by 6 bases, 3 bases remained unmatched. Germline CDR1 and CDR2: SGHAT and FQDESV (reference sequence). The CDR3 is CASSVGQGNEQFF. CDR3 bases: TGTGCCAGCAGCGTTGGACAGGGCAATGAGCAGTTCTTC.

This clonotype was seen only a few times. The rearrangement joins TRBV12-3 or TRBV12-4 to TRBJ2-6; D is tentatively TRBD1 or TRBD2 (6 bases each). V lost 4 bases and J 3 bases, leaving 13 bases between the germline ends. The CDR3 loop spans 16 amino acids. The CDR3 DNA is TGTGCCAGCAGTTGGAGGGGGGCGGGTGGGGCCAACGTCCTGACTTTC. The encoded protein is CASSWRGAGGANVLTF.

Only a few counts were recorded for this clonotype. The rearrangement joins TRBV11-2 to TRBJ2-1; 10 bases match TRBD2. The CDR3 sequence is 15 residues long. The V gene's germline CDR1 is SGHAT and CDR2 FQNNGV. V shed 4 bases, J shed 6 bases, and the junction held 6 bases outside the gene matches. The CDR3 loop reads CASSYLAGALNEQFF. In nucleotides, the CDR3 is TGTGCCAGCAGCTATCTAGCGGGGGCCCTCAATGAGCAGTTCTTC.

Comments on this clonotype: Relative to the germline gene, one junction end is altered; a read error may explain this. This chain links TRBV10-2 with TRBJ2-5, with TRBD2 matching 7 bases. The better agreement between TRBJ2-3 and the DNA end casts doubt on the J call. The CDR3 is 14 residues long. Per germline, CDR1 WSHSY and CDR2 SAAADI. The CDR3 protein is CAGSGGREQETQYF. The CDR3 nucleotides read TGCGCCGGCAGTGGGGGGAGGGAGCAAGAGACGCAGTATTTT.

This clonotype was detected only once. The chain couples TRBV6-1 to TRBJ2-1; D is perhaps TRBD2 (5 bases). CDR1 and CDR2 from the germline V gene are MNHNS and SASEGT. The CDR3 length is 14 residues. The V gene lost 6 bases and the J gene lost 10 bases, with 19 bases spanning the gap. In DNA, the CDR3 is TGTGCCAGCAGCCTCGGACTCGTGGGCTACGAGCAGTTCTTC. It specifies CASSLGLVGYEQFF.

Ten or more counts support this clonotype. The chain recombines TRBV7-9 with TRBJ2-6; D is unclear. Germline V gene lookup returns CDR1 SEHNR and CDR2 FQNEAQ (reference sequence). The CDR3 is 13 residues long. Deletions cut 4 bases from V and 0 bases from J, with 1 base between. The DNA for the CDR3 is TGTGCCAGCAGCTCCTCTGGGGCCAACGTCCTGACTTTC. It yields the protein CASSSSGANVLTF.

This clonotype has a handful of counts. V usage is TRBV6-4 and J usage is TRBJ2-7; either TRBD1 or TRBD2 may supply D (6 bases each). This CDR3 region has 14 residues. The V end was cut by 8 bases, the J end by 0 bases, with 14 bases between. CDR1 MRHNA and CDR2 SNTAGT come from the germline V gene. The CDR3 DNA reads as TGTGCCAGCTCCCAGGAGGGGGGCTCCTACGAGCAGTACTTC. Its protein product is CASSQEGGSYEQYF.

The rearrangement uses TRBV4-1 and TRBJ1-2, with D uncertain. The germline V gene has CDR1 MGHRA and CDR2 YSYEKL. The CDR3 covers 14 residues. The ends were cut back, 0 bases at V and 8 bases at J, with 13 bases in the middle. In nucleotides, the CDR3 is TGCGCCAGCAGCCAAGACGACGACGGAGAGGGCTACACCTTC. Translated, it gives CASSQDDDGEGYTF.

There are a few counts of this clonotype. The chain carries TRBV10-1 and TRBJ1-2; TRBD1 matches 9 bases. Germline V gene sequence: CDR1 WNHNN, CDR2 SYGVQD (reference sequence). The CDR3 is 18 amino acids. Trimming at V came to 0 bases and at J to 2 bases, leaving 10 bases not matched to a gene. The CDR3 is CASSESVGQGIPNYGYTF. The CDR3 DNA reads TGCGCCAGCAGTGAGTCGGTGGGACAGGGTATACCGAACTATGGCTACACCTTC.

The V call is TRBV6-1, the J call TRBJ2-3; possible D gene TRBD1, 6 bases. The J call may not be correct, given that the DNA end is closer to TRBJ2-2. Germline V gene data show CDR1 as MNHNS and CDR2 as SASEGT. This CDR3 has 13 amino acids. The CDR3 protein is CARQAGGTDTLFF. In nucleotides, the CDR3 is TGTGCCCGCCAGGCTGGGGGCACAGATACGCTGTTTTTT.

This clonotype was detected only a few times. CDR3 sequence: CSARGGKETQYF. DNA for the CDR3: TGCAGTGCTAGAGGCGGTAAGGAGACCCAGTACTTC. The rearrangement uses TRBV20-1 and TRBJ2-5, with no clear D. This CDR3 contains 12 residues. Per the germline V gene, CDR1 is DFQATT and CDR2 is SNEGSKA (reference sequence). V lost 1 base and J 5 bases, leaving 8 bases between the germline ends.

By its share, this clonotype is medium-sized. This chain links TRBV6-1 with TRBJ2-3; D not resolved. Germline CDR1 is MNHNS and CDR2 is SASEGT. V lost 8 bases and J 0 bases, leaving 6 bases between the germline ends. The CDR3 is made up of 12 amino acids. CDR3 sequence (DNA): TGTGCCAGCCGGAGAAGCACAGATACGCAGTATTTT. Translating gives CASRRSTDTQYF.

This clonotype was seen a handful of times. The chain has TRBV6-5 and TRBJ2-1; the match to TRBD1 covers 7 bases. The CDR3 is 13 amino acids. V shed 4 bases and J 10 bases; nucleotides not matched to a gene: 7. The germline gives CDR1 MNHEY, CDR2 SVGAGI. Here the CDR3 reads CASSSRGPYEQFF. The CDR3 DNA follows: TGTGCCAGCAGTTCGAGGGGGCCCTACGAGCAGTTCTTC.

V is TRBV6-5 and J is TRBJ2-3; 15 bases align to TRBD2. The germline CDR1 and CDR2 sequences are MNHEY and SVGAGI. This CDR3 has 20 amino acids. V trimming: 4 bases; J trimming: 2 bases; junction bases outside the gene matches: 13. This CDR3 is CASSSPLPGLAGGSTDTQYF. The DNA for the CDR3 is TGTGCCAGCAGTTCCCCGCTTCCGGGACTAGCGGGAGGATCCACAGATACGCAGTATTTT.

This clonotype came up many times. V is TRBV7-9 and J is TRBJ2-3, with D perhaps matching TRBD2 (6 bases). This CDR3 has 13 residues. Germline CDR1 SEHNR, CDR2 FQNEAQ (reference sequence). V gave up 8 bases and J gave up 5 bases, with 14 bases separating them. The CDR3: CASHTGLRDTQYF. The DNA of the CDR3 is TGTGCCAGCCATACCGGACTAAGAGATACGCAGTATTTT.

This clonotype has a single count. The chain employs TRBV7-2 and TRBJ2-1; TRBD2 matches at 12 bases. Unmatched junction bases numbered 12, after V lost 6 bases and J lost 12 bases. The CDR3 consists of 15 residues. Germline V gene sequence: CDR1 SGHTA, CDR2 FQGNSA. CDR3 loop: CASRKGLAGNDAQFF. The DNA for the CDR3 is TGTGCCAGCAGGAAAGGACTAGCGGGGAACGATGCGCAGTTCTTC. Full variable domain (outside the CDR3, taken from reference TRBV7-2 and TRBJ2-1): GAGVSQSPSNKVTEKGKDVELRCDPISGHTALYWYRQSLGQGLEFLIYFQGNSAPDKSGLPSDRFSAERTGGSVSTLTIQRTQQEDSAVYLCASRKGLAGNDAQFFGPGTRLTVL.

V and J are TRBV9 and TRBJ2-1; D may be TRBD1 or TRBD2 (5 bases each). The CDR3 covers 15 residues. Trimming removed 5 bases from V and 3 bases from J, with 15 bases in between. Germline lookup yields CDR1 SGDLS and CDR2 YYNGEE. CDR3 DNA sequence: TGTGCCAGCAGTCGGAGTCAGGGAGACTACAATGAGCAGTTCTTC. Its translation is CASSRSQGDYNEQFF.

This clonotype was picked up one time. The rearrangement joins TRBV27 to TRBJ1-2; 9 nucleotides align to TRBD1. The V gene end was trimmed by 5 bases and the J gene end by 2 bases; junction bases not matched to a gene: 6. Per germline, CDR1 MNHEY and CDR2 SMNVEV (reference sequence). The CDR3 totals 15 residues. DNA of the CDR3: TGTGCCAGCAGTCTCCGGACAGGGGAGAACTATGGCTACACCTTC. Amino acid sequence: CASSLRTGENYGYTF.

This chain uses TRBV6-5 with TRBJ1-2, with TRBD1 as a possible D gene (6 bases). Trimming removed 2 bases from V and 5 bases from J, with 21 bases in between. Germline V gives CDR1 MNHEY, CDR2 SVGAGI. The CDR3 has 17 residues. The CDR3 sequence: CASSYGDTKGIVYGYTF. In DNA, the CDR3 is TGTGCCAGCAGTTACGGGGACACGAAGGGGATCGTATATGGCTACACCTTC.

Turning to this clonotype: An end of the junction differs from the germline gene, which may be a read error. The chain has TRBV6-1 and TRBJ2-1, with D tentatively TRBD1 or TRBD2 (5 bases each). CDR3 size: 15 residues. CDR1 MNHNS and CDR2 SASEGT come from the germline V gene. The CDR3 sequence is CASRFPGASGNKQFF. In DNA form, the CDR3 reads TGTGCCAGCAGATTCCCCGGGGCGAGCGGCAATAAGCAGTTCTTC.